The sequence of this T cell receptor (beta chain) was determined in a study of cytomegalovirus exposure and HLA in healthy donors. The table came from immunoSEQ multiplex PCR; TCRdb's copy has only in-frame clones and leaves some out. This sample has about 130,000 clones, with 80% to 90% found just once. The V gene end was trimmed by 10 bases and the J gene end by 4 bases; junction bases not matched to a gene: 5. This CDR3 has 13 amino acids. From germline, CDR1 is ENHRY and CDR2 SYGVKD. Study-level results: The investigators catalogued about 170 TCR beta chains as cytomegalovirus-associated. According to a subsequent analysis, TCR clusters identified in the first cohort showed a tendency to co-occur across the approximately 120 validation repertoires. Across donors, most TCRs were seen rarely, yet some public ones were widespread.

The donors were part of the validation cohort, which consisted of approximately 110 subjects and was separate from the first cohort of 666 subjects. This clone occurred once. Antigen unknown. Sequencing was done on a sample of PBMCs. The V gene is TRBV10-3, the J gene TRBJ2-1, with 9 bases that match TRBD1. The receptor was derived from a woman aged 18-29 years in good health and CMV-seronegative. Written as DNA, the CDR3 is TGTGCCACCTGGACAGGGGAATACAATGAGCAGTTCTTC. Translation: CATWTGEYNEQFF.